This passage covers 21 T cell receptor beta chains from one sample sequenced in a study of blood T cells in healthy people across ages. The use of a sample-barcoded 5' primer and a J-beta primer mix characterized a second PCR of 7 to 11 cycles. From the 5' RACE reads, TCRdb called clonotypes with MiXCR, one entry per CDR3 protein. Of fewer than 900,000 distinct CDR3 sequences listed, approximately 50% are singletons. Material: blood. The source is a woman aged 55-69 years in good health.

The V call is TRBV20-1, the J call TRBJ1-5, with a weak D call TRBD1 (6 bases). The CDR3 runs 14 residues. Trimming shortened V by 6 bases and J by 3 bases, and 15 bases separated the two germline ends. Germline-derived CDR1 and CDR2 are DFQATT and SNEGSKA (reference sequence). CDR3 residues: CSARDKFSNQPQHF. The CDR3 DNA reads TGCAGTGCCAGGGACAAGTTCTCCAATCAGCCCCAGCATTTT.

This chain uses TRBV7-9 with TRBJ1-1; the D is unclear. The CDR3 length is 13 residues. V lost 4 bases to trimming and J lost 3 bases, with 9 bases between them. Germline assignment: CDR1 SEHNR and CDR2 FQNEAQ (reference sequence). The CDR3 loop reads CASSSFQDTEAFF. The CDR3, as DNA: TGTGCCAGCAGCTCCTTTCAAGACACTGAAGCTTTCTTT.

This clonotype was seen a handful of times. The CDR3 sequence is CASGLRASGNGEQYF. CDR3 DNA: TGTGCCAGCGGACTTAGGGCTAGCGGGAATGGTGAGCAGTACTTC. This rearrangement joins TRBV5-5 to TRBJ2-7; 9 nucleotides agree with TRBD2. CDR1 is SGHKS, CDR2 YYEKEE, per germline (reference sequence). The junction had 15 bases not matched to a gene; V was cut back by 7 bases and J by 7 bases. The CDR3 has 15 amino acids. Full variable domain (outside the CDR3, taken from reference TRBV5-5 and TRBJ2-7): DAGVTQSPTHLIKTRGQQVTLRCSPISGHKSVSWYQQVLGQGPQFIFQYYEKEERGRGNFPDRFSARQFPNYSSELNVNALLLGDSALYLCASGLRASGNGEQYFGPGTRLTVT.

The chain is built from TRBV6-5 and TRBJ1-4; D unclear. The CDR3 totals 12 residues. The V gene's germline CDR1 is MNHEY and CDR2 SVGAGI. Trimming left V 10 bases short and J 8 bases short, with 14 bases between. The CDR3 nucleotides are TGTGCCACCCGCAGAGGAGGAGAAAAACTGTTTTTT. Protein product: CATRRGGEKLFF.

This chain connects TRBV28 to TRBJ2-1; D might be TRBD1 or TRBD2, each matching 5 bases. The end of the DNA is better explained by TRBJ2-7, so the J call may be wrong. The CDR3 is made up of 17 amino acids. Per germline, CDR1 MDHEN and CDR2 SYDVKM. CDR3 residues: CASSFMGRAETYNEQYF. The CDR3 DNA reads TGTGCCAGCAGTTTTATGGGGCGGGCCGAAACCTACAATGAGCAGTACTTC.

The chain couples TRBV7-9 to TRBJ2-1, with 9 bases lining up with TRBD2. V gave up 5 bases and J gave up 2 bases; unmatched junction bases: 13. Germline CDR1 reads SEHNR; CDR2 reads FQNEAQ (reference sequence). The CDR3 runs 18 residues. This CDR3 is CASSPGASGNHPYNEQFF. CDR3 bases: TGTGCCAGCAGCCCAGGGGCTAGCGGGAACCACCCCTACAATGAGCAGTTCTTC.

V is TRBV7-2 and J is TRBJ2-1; 7 bases align to TRBD2. Trimming at V came to 1 base and at J to 13 bases, leaving 10 bases not matched to a gene. CDR1 SGHTA and CDR2 FQGNSA come from the germline V gene. CDR3 size: 14 residues. The CDR3 DNA reads as TGTGCCAGCAGCTTAGGGCAAGGGAGGGCCATTCAGTTCTTC. It encodes CASSLGQGRAIQFF.

A few counts support this clonotype. V gene TRBV27 combines with J gene TRBJ2-5; the D is unclear. Germline assignment: CDR1 MNHEY and CDR2 SMNVEV (reference sequence). The length of the CDR3 is 15 residues. The V end was cut by 0 bases, the J end by 5 bases, with 13 bases between. Here the CDR3 reads CASSLSGGIGETQYF. DNA of the CDR3: TGTGCCAGCAGTTTATCGGGTGGCATAGGGGAGACCCAGTACTTC.

CDR3 protein: CASSTGGMYNSPLHF. CDR3 in DNA: TGTGCCAGCAGTACAGGGGGCATGTATAATTCACCCCTCCACTTT. This rearrangement joins TRBV9 to TRBJ1-6, with 9 bases fitting TRBD1. CDR1 SGDLS and CDR2 YYNGEE come from the germline V gene. V gave up 5 bases and J gave up 4 bases; unmatched junction bases: 4. This CDR3 is built from 15 residues.

This clonotype has only a few counts. The genes are TRBV15 and TRBJ1-5; 12 nucleotides agree with TRBD1. Germline-derived CDR1 and CDR2 are LNHNV and YYDKDF (reference sequence). The ends lost 0 bases at V and 7 bases at J; junction bases unmatched: 7. The CDR3 totals 17 residues. The CDR3 DNA follows: TGTGCCACCAGCAGAGATCTGGGACAGGGGGCTCGACAGCCCCAGCATTTT. It encodes CATSRDLGQGARQPQHF.

This clonotype was picked up many times. The V and J genes are TRBV29-1 and TRBJ1-2; weak D call: TRBD1 (6 bases). V was clipped by 3 bases and J by 8 bases, with 13 bases between them. Germline V CDR1 and CDR2: SQVTM, ANQGSEA. The CDR3 is made up of 12 amino acids. The CDR3 nucleotides are TGCAGCGTTGATACCGACAGGCTCGGCTACACCTTC. As protein: CSVDTDRLGYTF.

The sample holds one count of this clonotype. With a much larger clone just one base away, this may be a read error. The V and J genes are TRBV29-1 and TRBJ2-3; D not resolved. The CDR3 consists of 12 residues. Germline V gives CDR1 SQVTM, CDR2 ANQGSEA. V gave up 1 base and J gave up 4 bases, with 6 bases separating them. CDR3 residues: CSVEADADTQYF. Written as DNA, the CDR3 is TGCAGCGTTGAAGCCGACGCAGATACGCAGTATTTT.

V is TRBV20-1 and J is TRBJ2-3; TRBD1 or TRBD2 may be the D gene (6 bases each). Germline values: CDR1 DFQATT, CDR2 SNEGSKA (reference sequence). The CDR3 is 13 residues long. In DNA, the CDR3 is TGCTGTCCGGGGGCGCCGGCGACAGATACGCAGTATTTT. It codes for CCPGAPATDTQYF.

The chain links TRBV20-1 to TRBJ2-1, with 7 positions matching TRBD2. The CDR3 consists of 14 residues. The junction had 4 bases not matched to a gene; V was cut back by 1 base and J by 4 bases. Germline loops: CDR1 DFQATT, CDR2 SNEGSKA (reference sequence). CDR3 residues: CSARAAGLYNEQFF. The CDR3 DNA reads as TGCAGTGCTAGAGCAGCGGGACTTTACAATGAGCAGTTCTTC.

The chain combines TRBV20-1 with TRBJ2-7; D may be TRBD1 (6 bases). Between the trimmed V and J ends, which lost 0 bases and 3 bases, there was a span of 9 bases. CDR1 and CDR2 (germline): DFQATT, SNEGSKA (reference sequence). The CDR3 has 13 residues. CDR3 amino acids: CSARDEGVYEQYF. CDR3 bases: TGCAGTGCTAGAGATGAGGGGGTCTACGAGCAGTACTTC.

The V gene is TRBV4-3, the J gene TRBJ2-1, with 16 bases matching TRBD2. Unmatched junction bases numbered 6, after V lost 3 bases and J lost 1 base. Germline loops: CDR1 LGHNA, CDR2 YSLEER. The CDR3 consists of 19 residues. Written as DNA, the CDR3 is TGCGCCAGCAGCCACAAGGGGACTAGCGGGAGGGGATCCTACAATGAGCAGTTCTTC. As protein: CASSHKGTSGRGSYNEQFF.

V is TRBV10-3 and J is TRBJ1-2; a weak D match, TRBD1 (5 bases). With 0 bases removed from V and 0 bases from J, the gap between germline ends came to 11 bases. Looked up from germline, CDR1 is ENHRY and CDR2 is SYGVKD. The CDR3 contains 16 residues. As DNA, the CDR3 is TGTGCCATCAGTGAGTCGGAGAGGGGTTCTAACTATGGCTACACCTTC. Its translation is CAISESERGSNYGYTF.

The chain combines TRBV6-2 or TRBV6-3 with TRBJ2-5; 7 bases fit TRBD1. V dropped 2 bases and J dropped 4; count of bases not matched to a gene: 1. Germline V gene lookup returns CDR1 MNHEY and CDR2 SVGEGT. The CDR3 consists of 13 residues. The CDR3 region is CASSYRTGETQYF. CDR3 DNA sequence: TGTGCCAGCAGTTACCGGACAGGAGAGACCCAGTACTTC.

This chain uses TRBV7-9 with TRBJ2-5; tentative D call: TRBD1 (5 bases). TRBJ2-7 matches the DNA end more closely, so the J call is doubtful. Germline values: CDR1 SEHNR, CDR2 FQNEAQ (reference sequence). The CDR3 extends over 14 amino acids. CDR3 coding DNA: TGTGCCAGCAGCTTAGGCCGGCCTAGGGGCGAGCAGTACTTC. It encodes CASSLGRPRGEQYF.

CDR3 coding DNA: TGTGCCAGCAGTTTATTTGGACAGGGGCTGGGAGGGGATACGCAGTATTTT. Translated: CASSLFGQGLGGDTQYF. The chain has TRBV28 and TRBJ2-3; 9 bases agree with TRBD1. Germline loops: CDR1 MDHEN, CDR2 SYDVKM. V lost 1 base to trimming and J lost 6 bases; unmatched junction nucleotides: 11. This CDR3 region has 17 residues. Full variable domain (remainder filled in from reference TRBV28 and TRBJ2-3): DVKVTQSSRYLVKRTGEKVFLECVQDMDHENMFWYRQDPGLGLRLIYFSYDVKMKEKGDIPEGYSVSREKKERFSLILESASTNQTSMYLCASSLFGQGLGGDTQYFGPGTRLTVL.

The chain has TRBV7-3 and TRBJ1-1; D is unclear. The CDR3 extends over 14 amino acids. CDR1 SGHTA and CDR2 FQGTGA come from the germline V gene. V shed 2 bases and J shed 0 bases, with 7 bases lying between them. The CDR3 DNA sequence: TGTGCCAGCAGCTTATCCTCATTGAACACTGAAGCTTTCTTT. It encodes CASSLSSLNTEAFF.